This entry concerns a single T cell receptor (beta chain). Its antigen is unknown. This sample was taken from a study of shared clonotypes between healthy human individuals. Overall study results and limits: Of the naive CD4 clonotypes, about 5% were shared across a few donors.

Trimming left V 10 bases short and J 2 bases short, with 14 bases between. Germline CDR1 is SGHVS and CDR2 is FQNEAQ. The CDR3 runs 13 residues. Generated by immunoSEQ multiplex PCR, the TCRdb table keeps only in-frame clones and is missing some. This table holds approximately 100,000 clones, roughly two thirds found once. The sequence derives from a woman in her 30s in good health. The sequenced sample consisted of memory CD8+ T cells sorted from blood. Specified subset: CD45RO+ cells pooled with CCR7-negative TemRA cells. The chain couples TRBV7-8 to TRBJ2-5, with a weak D call TRBD1 (6 bases). CDR3 region: CATRWDTQETQYF. The CDR3 bases are TGTGCCACCCGGTGGGACACACAAGAGACCCAGTACTTC.